This is a list of T cell receptor beta chains from one sample in a study of cytomegalovirus exposure and HLA in healthy donors. The table came from immunoSEQ multiplex PCR; TCRdb's copy has only in-frame clones and leaves some out. This table has 90,000 to 110,000 clones, around 80% appearing once. Sequenced material: PBMCs. These receptors were obtained from a man aged 35-49 years in good health and CMV-seropositive. Both conserved end residues are part of each CDR3. The D gene is left open where the match is weak. Expanded clones get a size class; other rows say once, few or many, or leave the size out.

j_call,clone_size,cdr3_length,d_call,v_call,cdr3_nt,cdr3_aa
TRBJ1-1,.,13,.,TRBV7-9,TGTGCCAGCAGCTTAGTCCAGGGAACTGAAGCTTTCTTT,CASSLVQGTEAFF
TRBJ2-7,.,15,.,TRBV6-5,TGTGCCAGCAGTCCCCTCGAACAGGCTTCCCACGAGCAGTACTTC,CASSPLEQASHEQYF
TRBJ2-7,.,14,.,TRBV18,TGTGCCAGCTCCCGCGGATCTGACAGTTCCGAGCAGTACTTC,CASSRGSDSSEQYF
TRBJ2-7,.,15,.,TRBV4-2,TGTGCCAGCAGCCCAGTGGGCGACAACACCTACGAGCAGTACTTC,CASSPVGDNTYEQYF
TRBJ1-3,.,13,.,TRBV19,TGTGCCAGTAGAGGGACATCTGGAAACACCATATATTTT,CASRGTSGNTIYF
TRBJ1-1,.,14,.,TRBV2,TGTGCCAGCAGTGAGCGACAGGCCTACACTGAAGCTTTCTTT,CASSERQAYTEAFF
TRBJ2-1,.,17,TRBD2,TRBV18,TGTGCCAGCTCATCGGGACTAGCGGAGCACCTCCTCAATGAGCAGTTCTTC,CASSSGLAEHLLNEQFF
TRBJ2-7,.,14,TRBD2,TRBV30,TGTGCCTGGATGAGCGGGAGGGCCTCCTACGAGCAGTACTTC,CAWMSGRASYEQYF
TRBJ2-1,.,15,TRBD1,TRBV6-5,TGTGCCAGCAGACCCCGGGGACAGGGGACCAATGAGCAGTTCTTC,CASRPRGQGTNEQFF
TRBJ1-5,few,15,.,TRBV25-1,TGTGCCAGCAGTGAACAGGGCGGGGGTGGGCAGCCCCAGCATTTT,CASSEQGGGGQPQHF
TRBJ1-1,.,14,.,TRBV28,TGTGCCAGCAGTTTGGTGCAGAAGAACACTGAAGCTTTCTTT,CASSLVQKNTEAFF
TRBJ1-2,few,12,.,TRBV30,TGTGCCTGGACATCTGATACAAATGGCTACACCTTC,CAWTSDTNGYTF
TRBJ2-7,.,19,TRBD2,TRBV7-9,TGTGCCAGCAGCCCGGGACTAGCGGGAGGCCCCGCACACGCCTACGAGCAGTACTTC,CASSPGLAGGPAHAYEQYF
TRBJ2-7,.,14,TRBD1,TRBV27,TGTGCCAGCAGCTCCTCGGGCAGGGGGACGGAGCAGTACTTC,CASSSSGRGTEQYF
TRBJ1-1,.,15,.,TRBV11-2,TGTGCCAGCAGCTTATCTACAGGCCTTCCTCCCGAAGCTTTCTTT,CASSLSTGLPPEAFF
TRBJ1-6,.,14,TRBD1,TRBV6-1,TGTGCCACCCTCTGGGACAGGGGCAATTCACCCCTCCACTTT,CATLWDRGNSPLHF
TRBJ2-5,.,15,TRBD1,TRBV5-4,TGTGCCAGCAGCTTGGGGGGACAGGGGTCAGAGACCCAGTACTTC,CASSLGGQGSETQYF
TRBJ2-2,once,17,TRBD1,TRBV9,TGTGCCAGCAGCGTAGGAGTAGGGGGCCTTTACACCGGGGAGCTGTTTTTT,CASSVGVGGLYTGELFF
TRBJ2-3,.,13,TRBD2,TRBV5-4,TGTGCCAGCAGCTTGACGGGGGGAGATACGCAGTATTTT,CASSLTGGDTQYF
TRBJ2-1,.,15,.,TRBV10-2,TGCGCCAGCAGTGAAGCGGAGCTCTCCTACAATGAGCAGTTCTTC,CASSEAELSYNEQFF
TRBJ2-7,once,13,.,TRBV7-8,TGTGCCAGCAGCTTTGACAGACGGGACGAGCAGTACTTC,CASSFDRRDEQYF
TRBJ2-7,few,14,.,TRBV28,TGTGCCAGCCGCGCCGGACAGAATTCCTACGAGCAGTACTTC,CASRAGQNSYEQYF
TRBJ1-6,.,16,.,TRBV6-1,TGTGCCAGCAGTGCGTCGTCAGGGAGGAATAATTCACCCCTCCACTTT,CASSASSGRNNSPLHF
TRBJ2-7,.,15,TRBD1,TRBV9,TGTGCCAGCAGCCCTACAGGGGCCACCTACTACGAGCAGTACTTC,CASSPTGATYYEQYF
TRBJ1-1,once,11,TRBD1,TRBV10-3,TGTGCCATCAGTGATGGACAGGCTACTTTCTTT,CAISDGQATFF
TRBJ2-7,.,15,.,TRBV28,TGTGCCAGCAGTCCCAGCCCAGGGCAGGGTTACGAGCAGTACTTC,CASSPSPGQGYEQYF
TRBJ2-1,few,10,.,TRBV20-1,TGCAGTGCATTTGGACAGAAGCAGTTCTTC,CSAFGQKQFF
TRBJ1-5,few,13,TRBD1,TRBV2,TGTGCCAGCAGCGGGGGACAGAATCAGCCCCAGCATTTT,CASSGGQNQPQHF
TRBJ1-5,.,15,TRBD1,TRBV18,TGTGCCAGCTCCGACAGGGGATTCGGGAATCAGCCCCAGCATTTT,CASSDRGFGNQPQHF
TRBJ2-7,.,17,.,TRBV27,TGTGCCAGCAGTGCCCAAAGGGGAGGCTATAGCTCCTACGAGCAGTACTTC,CASSAQRGGYSSYEQYF
TRBJ2-5,.,12,TRBD2,TRBV28,TGTGCCAGCCTAGCGGGGCGGGAGACCCAGTACTTC,CASLAGRETQYF
TRBJ2-1,few,15,TRBD1,TRBV5-8,TGTGCCAGCAGTCGGGGGACAGGGTTAATCAATGAGCAGTTCTTC,CASSRGTGLINEQFF
TRBJ1-2,.,14,TRBD1,TRBV6-1,TGTGCCAGCAGACCCAGTCCGGGACAGTACGGCTACACCTTC,CASRPSPGQYGYTF
TRBJ2-7,once,17,TRBD2,TRBV27,TGTGCCAGCAGTTCCCCCCTAGTAGCGGGAGGGCCCTACGAGCAGTACTTC,CASSSPLVAGGPYEQYF
TRBJ1-2,once,15,.,TRBV6-5,TGTGCCAGCAGTGGGCCAGGGTCCACTAACTATGGCTACACCTTC,CASSGPGSTNYGYTF
TRBJ1-3,few,14,TRBD1,TRBV6-1,TGTGCCAGCCAGACAGGGTTATTTGGAAACACCATATATTTT,CASQTGLFGNTIYF
TRBJ1-5,few,15,.,TRBV5-1,TGCGCCAGCAGAAAGGAGGGGGGGGGCAATCAGCCCCAGCATTTT,CASRKEGGGNQPQHF
TRBJ2-3,.,16,TRBD2,TRBV5-6,TGTGCCAGCAGCTTGAACCTAGCGGGAGAGCGAGATACGCAGTATTTT,CASSLNLAGERDTQYF
TRBJ2-4,.,15,TRBD1,TRBV6-5,TGTGCCAGCAGTTACACAGGGGGTGGGTCGGACAGTCAGTACTTC,CASSYTGGGSDSQYF
TRBJ1-2,few,12,.,TRBV5-6,TGTGCCAGCAGCACGGGGGGTTATGGCTACACCTTC,CASSTGGYGYTF
TRBJ1-6,few,16,TRBD1,TRBV5-4,TGTGCCAGCAGGGACAGGTCGACAGGGAGTGGTTCACCCCTCCACTTT,CASRDRSTGSGSPLHF
TRBJ2-2,.,13,TRBD1,TRBV29-1,TGCAGCGCCCGGACAGGGGACACCGGGGAGCTGTTTTTT,CSARTGDTGELFF
TRBJ2-5,.,12,.,TRBV5-1,TGCGCCAGCAGCTTGGTAGCGGAGACCCAGTACTTC,CASSLVAETQYF
TRBJ2-1,.,16,TRBD2,TRBV7-2,TGTGCCAGCAGAGCTGGACTAGCGGGGGGTTACAATGAGCAGTTCTTC,CASRAGLAGGYNEQFF
TRBJ2-5,.,16,TRBD2,TRBV4-2,TGTGCCAGCAGCCAAGTAGTTAGCGGGGGAATGGAGACCCAGTACTTC,CASSQVVSGGMETQYF
TRBJ1-3,.,15,.,TRBV6-1,TGTGCCAGCAGTGAATTGGGAGCCCTTGGAAACACCATATATTTT,CASSELGALGNTIYF